These T cell receptor beta chains were read from a single sample in a study of blood T cell repertoires in COVID-19. TCRdb's copy holds only in-frame clones and misses some; the assay was immunoSEQ multiplex PCR. The sample lists approximately 250,000 clones, approximately 80% occurring once. Sequenced sample: peripheral blood. The origin of the receptors is a man between 60 and 70 years old with acute or convalescent COVID-19. Both conserved end residues are part of each CDR3. D genes are given only for firm matches. A row's size may be missing; if present it is once, few, many or a size class.

size: NA
D: TRBD1
J: TRBJ1-1
V: TRBV13
DNA: TGTGCCAGCAGCTCCCGCCGACAGGGGACGAACACTGAAGCTTTCTTT
CDR3: CASSSRRQGTNTEAFF

size: few
D: NA
J: TRBJ1-2
V: TRBV19
DNA: TGTGCCAGTAGACTCCGCGCGGGCCTAGCTAACTATGGCTACACCTTC
CDR3: CASRLRAGLANYGYTF

size: NA
D: NA
J: TRBJ2-1
V: TRBV5-1
DNA: TGCGCCAGCAGCTTACAGGGAGAGTACAATGAGCAGTTCTTC
CDR3: CASSLQGEYNEQFF

size: NA
D: NA
J: TRBJ1-5
V: TRBV6-6
DNA: TGTGCCAGCAGGCGAACCCGACAGAACATAAGCAATCAGCCCCAGCATTTT
CDR3: CASRRTRQNISNQPQHF

size: NA
D: TRBD1
J: TRBJ2-3
V: TRBV5-4
DNA: TGTGCCAGCAGCTTGCGACAGGGGCATCAAGATACGCAGTATTTT
CDR3: CASSLRQGHQDTQYF

size: NA
D: TRBD1
J: TRBJ2-6
V: TRBV10-3
DNA: TGTGCCATCAGTGAGTCGGTCGGGACAGGGGGGTCTGGGGCCAACGTCCTGACTTTC
CDR3: CAISESVGTGGSGANVLTF

size: NA
D: NA
J: TRBJ2-7
V: TRBV19
DNA: TGTGCCAGTAGGGTTGGGGGGGCCAACTCCTACGAGCAGTACTTC
CDR3: CASRVGGANSYEQYF

size: NA
D: NA
J: TRBJ1-1
V: TRBV19
DNA: TGTGCCAGTAGTACGCAGGTTGGATCGAACACTGAAGCTTTCTTT
CDR3: CASSTQVGSNTEAFF

size: NA
D: NA
J: TRBJ2-2
V: TRBV20-1
DNA: TGCAGTGCTAGTGGTCGGTTGGGGCTAGGGACCGGGGAGCTGTTTTTT
CDR3: CSASGRLGLGTGELFF

size: NA
D: TRBD1
J: TRBJ2-7
V: TRBV5-1
DNA: TGCGCCAGCAGCTCGGGCTACGGGACAGGGGCCTACGAGCAGTACTTC
CDR3: CASSSGYGTGAYEQYF

size: NA
D: NA
J: TRBJ1-4
V: TRBV5-1
DNA: TGCGCCAGCGGCGGAGGGCCGGCTGAAAAACTGTTTTTT
CDR3: CASGGGPAEKLFF

size: NA
D: NA
J: TRBJ1-5
V: TRBV30
DNA: TGTGCCTGGAGTCACAAGGGGGGCAATCAGCCCCAGCATTTT
CDR3: CAWSHKGGNQPQHF

size: few
D: TRBD1
J: TRBJ2-7
V: TRBV10-3
DNA: TGTGCCATCAGCGGACAGGGATCGGGTCGGTACGAGCAGTACTTC
CDR3: CAISGQGSGRYEQYF

size: NA
D: NA
J: TRBJ1-1
V: TRBV19
DNA: TGTGCCAGTAGCCCCCTACAGATGAACACTGAAGCTTTCTTT
CDR3: CASSPLQMNTEAFF